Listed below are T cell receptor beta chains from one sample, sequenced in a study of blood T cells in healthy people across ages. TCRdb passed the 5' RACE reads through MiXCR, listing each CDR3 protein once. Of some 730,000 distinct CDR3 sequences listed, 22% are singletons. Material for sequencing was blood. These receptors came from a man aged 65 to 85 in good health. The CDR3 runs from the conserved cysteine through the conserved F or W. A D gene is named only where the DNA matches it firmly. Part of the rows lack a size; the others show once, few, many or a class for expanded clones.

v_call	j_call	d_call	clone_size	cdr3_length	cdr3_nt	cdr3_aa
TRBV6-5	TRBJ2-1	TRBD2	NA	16	TGTGCCAGCAGTTACTCAGGCGGGAGGGCCGCGGATGAGCAGTTCTTC	CASSYSGGRAADEQFF
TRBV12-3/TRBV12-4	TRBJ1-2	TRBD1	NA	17	TGTGCCAGCACTCAAGTGGACAGGCGACAGAAAAACTATGGCTACACCTTC	CASTQVDRRQKNYGYTF
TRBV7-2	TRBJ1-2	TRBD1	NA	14	TGTGCCAGCAGCCGAGACAGGGCTTCCCATGGCTACACCTTC	CASSRDRASHGYTF
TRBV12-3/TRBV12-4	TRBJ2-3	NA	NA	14	TGTGCCAGCAGTTACGACGCCCCAACAGATACGCAGTATTTT	CASSYDAPTDTQYF
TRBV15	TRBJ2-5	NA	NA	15	TGTGCCACCAGCAGAGATTTCTCGTGGGGAGGGACCCAGTACTTC	CATSRDFSWGGTQYF
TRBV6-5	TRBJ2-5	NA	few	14	TGTGCCAGCAGTTACTCGAGTTCTCTGGAGACCCAGTACTTC	CASSYSSSLETQYF
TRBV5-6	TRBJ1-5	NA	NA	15	TGTGCCAGCAGCCTCGGCTACCAGGGCAATCAGCCCCAGCATTTT	CASSLGYQGNQPQHF
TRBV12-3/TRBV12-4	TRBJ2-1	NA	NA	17	TGTGCCAGCAGGCCGCATGTGGGAACTAGCTCCTACAATGAGCAGTTCTTC	CASRPHVGTSSYNEQFF
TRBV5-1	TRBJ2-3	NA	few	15	TGCGCCAGCAGCGTGACAGGAGCTTTGTCAGATACGCAGTATTTT	CASSVTGALSDTQYF
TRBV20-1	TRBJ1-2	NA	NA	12	TGCAGTGCTAGAGAGGGAAACTATGGCTACACCTTC	CSAREGNYGYTF
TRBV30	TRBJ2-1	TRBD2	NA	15	TGCGCCTGGAGTGTGGGGACTAGCCCCTACAATGAGCAGTTCTTC	CAWSVGTSPYNEQFF
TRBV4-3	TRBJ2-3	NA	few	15	TGCGCCAGCAGCCAACTTACGGGACTGACGAATACGCAGTATTTT	CASSQLTGLTNTQYF
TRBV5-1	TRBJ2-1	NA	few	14	TGCGCCAGCAGCCTTCGTGGACAGAGCAATGAGCAGTTCTTC	CASSLRGQSNEQFF
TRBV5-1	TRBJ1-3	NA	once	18	TGCGCCAGCAGCTTGGAAGGGGCAGGTTCCCGCTCTGGAAACACCATATATTTT	CASSLEGAGSRSGNTIYF
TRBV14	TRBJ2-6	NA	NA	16	TGTGCCAGCAGCCAACAGGGGTACTCTGGGGCCAACGTCCTGACTTTC	CASSQQGYSGANVLTF
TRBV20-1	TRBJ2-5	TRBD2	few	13	TGCAGTGCCCTGACTAGCGGGGGCAATGCCCAGTACTTC	CSALTSGGNAQYF
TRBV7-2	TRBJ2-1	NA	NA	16	TGTGCCAGCAGCTTATACGACACCGCCCCTGGCAATGAGCAGTTCTTC	CASSLYDTAPGNEQFF
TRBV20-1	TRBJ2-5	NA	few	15	TGCGGTGCTAAACCCGCGTTGGGGAGCCAAGAGACCCAGTACTTC	CGAKPALGSQETQYF
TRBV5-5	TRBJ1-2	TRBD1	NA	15	TGTGCCAGCAGCTCCCCGGGACAGGGTTTCTATGGCTACACCTTC	CASSSPGQGFYGYTF
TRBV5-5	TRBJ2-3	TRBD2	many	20	TGTGCCAGCAGCTTGGTGGGACTAGCGGGGGGCGCAGCTATCACAGATACGCAGTATTTT	CASSLVGLAGGAAITDTQYF
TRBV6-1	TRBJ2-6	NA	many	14	TGTGCCAGCAGTCCACTCTCTGGGGCCAACGTCCTGACTTTC	CASSPLSGANVLTF
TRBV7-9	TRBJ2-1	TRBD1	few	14	TGTGCCAGCAGCCGGACAGGGGAGTCGGATGAGCAGTTCTTC	CASSRTGESDEQFF
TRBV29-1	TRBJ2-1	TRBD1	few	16	TGCAGCGTTGGCGATACCGGACAAAGGGGGCCCAATGAGCAGTTCTTC	CSVGDTGQRGPNEQFF
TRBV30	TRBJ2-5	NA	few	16	TGTGCCTGGAGTCCAAGTAAGGCTGTGAAATCGGAGACCCAGTACTTC	CAWSPSKAVKSETQYF
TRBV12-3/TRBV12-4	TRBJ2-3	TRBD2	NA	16	TGTGCCAGCAGTTTCTCGGGACTAGCGGGGGTGGATACGCAGTATTTT	CASSFSGLAGVDTQYF
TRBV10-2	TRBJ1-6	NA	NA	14	TGCGCCAGCAGTAGGGAAGTGCGGGATTCACCCCTCCACTTT	CASSREVRDSPLHF
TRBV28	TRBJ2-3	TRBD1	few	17	TGTGCCAGCCATTCGCCGGGACAGAGAATGGGAAAGGATACGCAGTATTTT	CASHSPGQRMGKDTQYF
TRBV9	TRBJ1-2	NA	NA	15	TGTGCCAGCAGCGTCGCGCGGGGGGACCTCTATGGCTACACCTTC	CASSVARGDLYGYTF
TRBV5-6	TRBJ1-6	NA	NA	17	TGTGCCAGCAGCTCACCTCGGGGGACTGATGCGTATTCACCCCTCCACTTT	CASSSPRGTDAYSPLHF
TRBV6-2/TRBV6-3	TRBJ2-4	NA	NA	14	TGTGCCAGCAGTTACAACAGGGGAGGATCGCGAGCGTACTTC	CASSYNRGGSRAYF
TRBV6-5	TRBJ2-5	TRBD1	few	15	TGTGCCAGCAGTACCCGGGACAGGGGATTGGAGACCCAGTACTTC	CASSTRDRGLETQYF
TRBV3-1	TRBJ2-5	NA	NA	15	TGTGCCAGCAGCCAAGATCCCCTGAGGGGAGAGACCCAGTACTTC	CASSQDPLRGETQYF
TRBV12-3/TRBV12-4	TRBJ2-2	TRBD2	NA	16	TGTGCCAGCAGTTTAGAGCGGGGGCGGGGAACCGGGGAGCTGTTTTTT	CASSLERGRGTGELFF
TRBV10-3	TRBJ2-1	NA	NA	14	TGTGCCATCAGTGAGTCGAGCGGCTACAATGAGCAGTTCTTC	CAISESSGYNEQFF
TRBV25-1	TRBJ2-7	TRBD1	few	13	TGTGCCAGCAGCGACAGGGATTACTACGAGCAGTACTTC	CASSDRDYYEQYF
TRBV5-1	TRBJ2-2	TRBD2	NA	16	TGCGCCAGCAGCTTGGGGGCGGGAGCGAACACCGGGGAGCTGTTTTTT	CASSLGAGANTGELFF
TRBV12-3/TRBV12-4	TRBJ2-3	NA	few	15	TGTGCCAGCAGTTTAGGAGGGTATGGCACAGATACGCAGTATTTT	CASSLGGYGTDTQYF
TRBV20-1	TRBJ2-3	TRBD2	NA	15	TGCAGTGCTCGACAATTTAGCGGGGGCACAGATACGCAGTATTTT	CSARQFSGGTDTQYF
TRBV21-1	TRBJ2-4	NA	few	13	TGTGCCAGCAGCAACGACCAGGCAGACATTCAGTACTTC	CASSNDQADIQYF
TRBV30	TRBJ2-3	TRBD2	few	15	TGTGCCTGGAGTTTGATAGCGGGAGGGACAGATACGCAGTATTTT	CAWSLIAGGTDTQYF
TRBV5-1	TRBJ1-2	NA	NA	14	TGCGCCAGCAGCGAATCGGACAGCTACTATGGCTACACCTTC	CASSESDSYYGYTF
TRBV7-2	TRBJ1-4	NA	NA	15	TGTGCCAGCAGCTTAGGTGGAAGCACGGATGAAAAACTGTTTTTT	CASSLGGSTDEKLFF
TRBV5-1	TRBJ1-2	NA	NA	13	TGCGCCAGCAGAGCGGGGCGCGAAGGAGGCTACACCTTC	CASRAGREGGYTF
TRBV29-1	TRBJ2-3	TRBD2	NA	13	TGCAGCGTAAGCGGGAGCGGAGTAGATACGCAGTATTTT	CSVSGSGVDTQYF
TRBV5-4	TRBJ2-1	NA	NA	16	TGTGCCACCTCAGGCCCAAGTGGGTGGCGTTACAATGAGCAGTTCTTC	CATSGPSGWRYNEQFF
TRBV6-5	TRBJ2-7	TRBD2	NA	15	TGTGCCAGCAGCCAAGGACTAGCGTGGGCCTACGAGCAGTACTTC	CASSQGLAWAYEQYF
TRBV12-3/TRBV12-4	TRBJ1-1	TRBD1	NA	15	TGTGCCAGCAGACCATCCGGGACAGTGAACACTGAAGCTTTCTTT	CASRPSGTVNTEAFF
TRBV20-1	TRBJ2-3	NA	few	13	TGCAGTGCTAGCAATAACCTCACAGATACGCAGTATTTT	CSASNNLTDTQYF
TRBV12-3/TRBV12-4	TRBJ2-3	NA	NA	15	TGTGCCAGCAGTCCCGGGGACTTCGAGGGAGATACGCAGTATTTT	CASSPGDFEGDTQYF
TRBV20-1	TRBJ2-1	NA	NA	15	TGCAGTGCACTAGACATACAGCGTAACTACAATGAGCAGTTCTTC	CSALDIQRNYNEQFF
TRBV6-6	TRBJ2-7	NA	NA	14	TGTGCCAGCAGACCCGAAGGGGTTCCCTACGAGCAGTACTTC	CASRPEGVPYEQYF
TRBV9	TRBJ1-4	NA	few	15	TGTGCCAGCAGCCTCCTTGAAGGAGCTAATGAAAAACTGTTTTTT	CASSLLEGANEKLFF
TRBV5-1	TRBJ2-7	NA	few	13	TGCGCCAGCAGCTTCGGGGGCACAGACGAGCAGTACTTC	CASSFGGTDEQYF
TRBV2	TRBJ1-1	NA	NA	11	TGTGCCAGCAAAGGGCGGGGTGAAGCTTTCTTT	CASKGRGEAFF
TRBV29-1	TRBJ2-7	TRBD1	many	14	TGCAGCGTCGCGCGGACAGGGAGCTCCTACGAGCAGTACTTC	CSVARTGSSYEQYF